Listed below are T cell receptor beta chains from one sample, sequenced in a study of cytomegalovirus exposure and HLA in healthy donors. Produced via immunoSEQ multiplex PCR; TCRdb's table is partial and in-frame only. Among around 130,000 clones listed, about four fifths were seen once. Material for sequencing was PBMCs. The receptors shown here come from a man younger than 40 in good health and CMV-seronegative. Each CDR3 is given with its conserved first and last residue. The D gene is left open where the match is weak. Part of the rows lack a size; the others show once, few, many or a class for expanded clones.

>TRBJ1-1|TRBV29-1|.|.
TGCAGCGTCCAGGGAATGAACACTGAAGCTTTCTTT
CSVQGMNTEAFF
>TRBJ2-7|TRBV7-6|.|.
TGTGCCAGCAGCTTAGAACAGAGTGGTTTTCGCGAGCAGTACTTC
CASSLEQSGFREQYF
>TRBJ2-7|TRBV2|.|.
TGTGCCAGCAGTGAAGCGGTGTGGAGCTCCTACGAGCAGTACTTC
CASSEAVWSSYEQYF
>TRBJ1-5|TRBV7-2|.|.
TGTGCCAGCAGCTCCCGGCAAGGGGATCAGCCCCAGCATTTT
CASSSRQGDQPQHF
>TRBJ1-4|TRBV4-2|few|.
TGTGCCAGCAGCCAACCAGGACAGAATGAAAAACTGTTTTTT
CASSQPGQNEKLFF
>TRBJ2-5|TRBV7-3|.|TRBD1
TGTGCCAGCGGCTTAGGAACAGGGGGGATCCAAGAGACCCAGTACTTC
CASGLGTGGIQETQYF
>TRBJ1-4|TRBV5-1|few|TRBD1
TGCGCCAGCAGCTTCGGGACAGCGAATGAAAAACTGTTTTTT
CASSFGTANEKLFF
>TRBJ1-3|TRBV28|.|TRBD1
TGTGCCAGCAGCGGGACAGGGTATTTTGTCGTCGCTGGAAACACCATATATTTT
CASSGTGYFVVAGNTIYF
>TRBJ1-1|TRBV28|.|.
TGTGCCAGCAGTACTCGCTGGCACCTCCAGGGGAACACTGAAGCCTTCTTT
CASSTRWHLQGNTEAFF
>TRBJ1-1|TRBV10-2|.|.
TGCGCCAGCAGGACACAGGGATTTAACACTGAAGCTTTCTTT
CASRTQGFNTEAFF
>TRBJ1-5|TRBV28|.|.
TGTGCCAGCAGTTTAGACACCTTTAGCAATCAGCCCCAGCATTTT
CASSLDTFSNQPQHF
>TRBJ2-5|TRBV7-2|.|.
TGTGCCAGCAGCTTACGTTCCAGGGGAGAGACCCAGTACTTC
CASSLRSRGETQYF
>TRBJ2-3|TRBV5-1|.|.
TGCGCCAGCAGCTTGGGCAGTGCTAGCACAGATACGCAGTATTTT
CASSLGSASTDTQYF
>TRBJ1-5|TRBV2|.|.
TGTGCCAGCAGTGAACCAAGCCAGCCCCAGCATTTT
CASSEPSQPQHF
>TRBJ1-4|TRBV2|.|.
TGTGCCAGCACGGCAGGGCAGCGAGAAAAACTGTTTTTT
CASTAGQREKLFF
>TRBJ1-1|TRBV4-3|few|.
TGCGCCAGCAGCCAACTTGGTACAGGGAACACTGAAGCTTTCTTT
CASSQLGTGNTEAFF
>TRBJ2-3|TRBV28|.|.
TGTGCCAGCAGCCTGATTCGCGGGGGCACAGATACGCAGTATTTT
CASSLIRGGTDTQYF
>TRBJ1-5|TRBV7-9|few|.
TGTGCCAGCAGCTTAGCTCTAGGCCAGCCCCAGCATTTT
CASSLALGQPQHF
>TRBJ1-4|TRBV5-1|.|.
TGCGCCAGCAGCATGGACGCAGGCAATGAAAAACTGTTTTTT
CASSMDAGNEKLFF
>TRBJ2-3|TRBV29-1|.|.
TGCAGCGTTGATCGCAGCGGCTCCACAGATACGCAGTATTTT
CSVDRSGSTDTQYF